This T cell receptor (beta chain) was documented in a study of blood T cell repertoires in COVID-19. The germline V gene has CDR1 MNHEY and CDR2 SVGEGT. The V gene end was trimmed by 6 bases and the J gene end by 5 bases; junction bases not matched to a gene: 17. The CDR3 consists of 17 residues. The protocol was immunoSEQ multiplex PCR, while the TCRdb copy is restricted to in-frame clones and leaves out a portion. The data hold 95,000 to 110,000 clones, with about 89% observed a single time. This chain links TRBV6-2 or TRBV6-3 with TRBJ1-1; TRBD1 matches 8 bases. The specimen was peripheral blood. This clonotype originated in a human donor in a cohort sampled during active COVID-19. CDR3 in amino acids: CASSLQGGSMWDTEAFF. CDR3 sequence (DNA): TGTGCCAGCAGCCTACAGGGGGGCAGTATGTGGGATACTGAAGCTTTCTTT.